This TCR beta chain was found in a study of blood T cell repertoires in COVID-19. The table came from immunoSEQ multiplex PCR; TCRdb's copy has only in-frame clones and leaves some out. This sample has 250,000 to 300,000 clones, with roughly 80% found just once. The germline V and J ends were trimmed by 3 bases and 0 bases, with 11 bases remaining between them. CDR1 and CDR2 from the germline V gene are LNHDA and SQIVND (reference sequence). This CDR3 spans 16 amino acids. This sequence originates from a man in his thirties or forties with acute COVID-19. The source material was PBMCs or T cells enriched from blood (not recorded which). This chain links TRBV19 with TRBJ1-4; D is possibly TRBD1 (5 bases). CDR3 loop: CASSMAGTATNEKLFF. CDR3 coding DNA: TGTGCCAGTAGTATGGCGGGGACGGCAACTAATGAAAAACTGTTTTTT.